The clone carrying this TCR beta chain was counted between two and nine times. Its antigen is not identified. This clone may be a read error of a much larger clone one base away. The read falls 3 residues short of the CDR3 end, and the missing part is taken from the germline J gene. The CDR3 is 14 residues long. CDR1 and CDR2 from the germline V gene are SGHTA and FQGNSA. The sample originates from a study of T cell clonality in common variable immunodeficiency. Points from the study as a whole: Shared TCRbeta clones were fewer between CVID subjects than controls.

Measured with immunoSEQ multiplex PCR; TCRdb has only the in-frame clones, and not every one. The sample has 50,000 to 60,000 clones, none seen only once. This TCR was sampled from a person between 18 and 70 years old in good health. The chain couples TRBV7-2 to TRBJ2-3, with a tentative D call TRBD1 (6 bases). The sample comprised peripheral blood mononuclear cells. The CDR3 bases that were read are TGTGCCAGCAGCTTAGTACAGGGCAATCAGCCG. Its protein is CASSLVQGNQP. The complete CDR3 reads CASSLVQGNQPQYF.